The rows below give T cell receptor beta chains drawn from one sample of a study of CD8 T cells in ankylosing spondylitis. TCRdb reanalysed the 5' RACE reads using MiXCR and keeps one entry per CDR3 protein. The repertoire holds 250,000 or so distinct CDR3 sequences, with around 25% as singletons. The sequencing sample was made of blood, either unsorted or a sorted T cell fraction (not recorded which). The receptors originated from a male donor with ankylosing spondylitis or in good health (not recorded which). The CDR3 runs from the conserved cysteine through the conserved F or W. Fields, in order: J gene, V gene, CDR3 protein.

TRBJ1-3,TRBV5-6,CASSPRGGTSGNTIYF
TRBJ2-7,TRBV10-3,CAISADRGREEQYF
TRBJ2-1,TRBV20-1,CSARAIHRPNEQFF
TRBJ2-4,TRBV28,CASSLAEAKNIQYF
TRBJ2-5,TRBV5-5,CASSLGQEETQYF
TRBJ2-7,TRBV20-1,CSARNRGAYEQYF
TRBJ1-2,TRBV10-3,CAISGFPNYGYTF
TRBJ1-4,TRBV25-1,CASADEGRSEKLFF
TRBJ1-2,TRBV24-1,CATSGGARTNYGYTF
TRBJ1-4,TRBV27,CASSILQGTSRKLFF
TRBJ2-1,TRBV12-5,CASGPGTGPYNEQFF
TRBJ2-1,TRBV20-1,CSARGGLAQDEQFF
TRBJ1-5,TRBV20-1,CSARDFAGQINQPQHF
TRBJ2-3,TRBV7-8,CASSLTNFPSSTDTQYF
TRBJ1-3,TRBV10-3,CASIQGFGNTIYF
TRBJ2-1,TRBV20-1,CSAASGVKYNEQFF
TRBJ2-2,TRBV4-1,CASSQGAGQLRELFF
TRBJ2-7,TRBV20-1,CSANSGGGYEQYF
TRBJ2-7,TRBV20-1,CSAGDQGASYEQYF
TRBJ2-5,TRBV20-1,CSAHPQRGALKTQYF
TRBJ2-3,TRBV29-1,CSVERFQGSDTQYF
TRBJ2-3,TRBV7-2,CASTEAGGPPDTQYF
TRBJ2-7,TRBV20-1,CSARDWTYEQYF
TRBJ2-2,TRBV2,CASSEGTANTGELFF
TRBJ1-2,TRBV12-3/TRBV12-4,CASSWGTGPNYGYTF
TRBJ2-3,TRBV6-2/TRBV6-3,CASSYSQTSGGTDTQYF
TRBJ2-3,TRBV5-1,CASRNKRTFTDTQYF
TRBJ1-2,TRBV20-1,CSARPGQSYGYTF
TRBJ2-3,TRBV12-3/TRBV12-4,CASSLRGVADTQYF
TRBJ1-1,TRBV29-1,CSVGRRGTEAFF
TRBJ1-1,TRBV20-1,CSASHGGNTEAFF
TRBJ1-1,TRBV3-1,CASSPRGHEDTEAFF
TRBJ2-7,TRBV20-1,CSAISQGALEQYF
TRBJ2-7,TRBV12-3/TRBV12-4,CASNTDSSSYEQYF
TRBJ1-1,TRBV29-1,CSVGRTGPGTEAFF
TRBJ1-1,TRBV18,CASSPQLGEAFF
TRBJ2-5,TRBV2,CASSEDGQGWEETQYF
TRBJ2-1,TRBV3-1,CASSQGGHNEQFF
TRBJ2-1,TRBV20-1,CSAGVVGLDNEQFF
TRBJ2-5,TRBV20-1,CSAPLFGTSGGRGQETQYF
TRBJ1-6,TRBV12-3/TRBV12-4,CASNPTGGNSPLHF
TRBJ1-1,TRBV5-6,CASSLLGVSNTEAFF
TRBJ2-1,TRBV7-9,CASSLAGAGGLNEQFF
TRBJ2-7,TRBV12-3/TRBV12-4,CASSSSPLSLYEQYF
TRBJ2-5,TRBV12-3/TRBV12-4,CASSHLGGKTQYF
TRBJ2-7,TRBV6-1,CASSVESNGEQYF
TRBJ2-2,TRBV29-1,CSVGAGHLGTGELFF
TRBJ2-3,TRBV6-1,CASRSTLSTDTQYF
TRBJ1-1,TRBV28,CASMRTEAFF
TRBJ2-7,TRBV12-3/TRBV12-4,CASQRGYYEQYF
TRBJ2-7,TRBV4-2,CASSLQTGPGLSYEQYF
TRBJ1-2,TRBV20-1,CSARGQGGGYTF
TRBJ1-4,TRBV7-8,CASSFRSGTGNEKLFF